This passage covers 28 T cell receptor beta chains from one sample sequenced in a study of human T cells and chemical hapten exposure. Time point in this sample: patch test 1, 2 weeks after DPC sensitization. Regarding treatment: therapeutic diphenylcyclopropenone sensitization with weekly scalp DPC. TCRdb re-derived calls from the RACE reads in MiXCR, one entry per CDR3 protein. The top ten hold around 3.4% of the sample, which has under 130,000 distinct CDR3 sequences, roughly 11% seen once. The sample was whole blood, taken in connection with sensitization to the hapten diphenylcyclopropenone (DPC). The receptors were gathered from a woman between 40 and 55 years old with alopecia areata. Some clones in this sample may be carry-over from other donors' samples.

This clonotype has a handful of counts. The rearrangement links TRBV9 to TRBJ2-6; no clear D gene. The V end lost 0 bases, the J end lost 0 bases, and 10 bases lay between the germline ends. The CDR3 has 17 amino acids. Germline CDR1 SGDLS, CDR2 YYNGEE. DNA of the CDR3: TGTGCCAGCAGCGTAGGGGTCCTCCCCTCTGGGGCCAACGTCCTGACTTTC. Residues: CASSVGVLPSGANVLTF.

The CDR3 is CASSPRGGYTDTQYF. In DNA form, the CDR3 reads TGTGCCAGCAGTCCGAGGGGCGGATACACAGATACGCAGTATTTT. The chain uses TRBV28 and TRBJ2-3; the D call may be TRBD1 or TRBD2 (5 bases each). Trimming took 5 bases from V and 2 from J, leaving 14 bases between them. Germline V gene sequence: CDR1 MDHEN, CDR2 SYDVKM. CDR3 length equals 15 residues.

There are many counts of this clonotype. CDR3 DNA sequence: TGTGCCAGCAGCAGTGACTTCTACGAGCAGTACTTC. This encodes CASSSDFYEQYF. The chain links TRBV11-2 to TRBJ2-7, with D unclear. Trimming left V 5 bases short and J 3 bases short, with 8 bases between. Germline V gene lookup returns CDR1 SGHAT and CDR2 FQNNGV. The CDR3 is made up of 12 amino acids.

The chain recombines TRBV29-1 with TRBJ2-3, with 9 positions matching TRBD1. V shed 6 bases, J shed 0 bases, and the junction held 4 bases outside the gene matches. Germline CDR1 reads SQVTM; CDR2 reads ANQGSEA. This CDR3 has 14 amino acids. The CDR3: CSVDDRGSTDTQYF. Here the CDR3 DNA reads TGCAGCGTGGATGACAGGGGGAGCACAGATACGCAGTATTTT.

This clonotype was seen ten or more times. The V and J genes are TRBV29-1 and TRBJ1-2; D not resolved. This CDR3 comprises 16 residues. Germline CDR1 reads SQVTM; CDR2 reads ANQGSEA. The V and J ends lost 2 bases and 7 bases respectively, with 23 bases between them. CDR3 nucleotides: TGCAGCGTTGAAAGAAGGATGGGGTCCCCCTATGGTGGCTACACCTTC. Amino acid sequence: CSVERRMGSPYGGYTF.

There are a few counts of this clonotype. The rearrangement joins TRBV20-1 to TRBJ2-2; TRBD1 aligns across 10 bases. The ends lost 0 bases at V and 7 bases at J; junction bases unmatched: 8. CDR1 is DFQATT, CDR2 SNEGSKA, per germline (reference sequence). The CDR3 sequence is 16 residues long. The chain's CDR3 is CSARDQGQGMSGELFF. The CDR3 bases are TGCAGTGCTAGAGATCAGGGACAGGGGATGAGCGGGGAGCTGTTTTTT.

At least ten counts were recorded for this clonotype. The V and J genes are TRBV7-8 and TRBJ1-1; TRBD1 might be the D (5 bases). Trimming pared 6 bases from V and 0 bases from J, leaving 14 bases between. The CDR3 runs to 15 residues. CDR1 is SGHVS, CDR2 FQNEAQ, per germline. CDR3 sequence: CASRGQTAMNTEAFF. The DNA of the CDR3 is TGTGCCAGCAGGGGGCAGACCGCCATGAACACTGAAGCTTTCTTT. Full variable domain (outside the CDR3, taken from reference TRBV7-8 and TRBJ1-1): GAGVSQSPRYKVAKRGQDVALRCDPISGHVSLFWYQQALGQGPEFLTYFQNEAQLDKSGLPSDRFFAERPEGSVSTLKIQRTQQEDSAVYLCASRGQTAMNTEAFFGQGTRLTVV.

CDR3 bases: TGTGCCTGGAGTCAGGGAGCGGGGACCTACGAGCAGTACTTC. Protein: CAWSQGAGTYEQYF. The chain is built from TRBV30 and TRBJ2-7; 7 bases are shared with TRBD2. Germline-derived CDR1 and CDR2 are GTSNPN and SVGIG (reference sequence). CDR3 length equals 14 residues. After removal of 2 bases from V and 2 bases from J, the junction contained 6 bases not matched to a gene.

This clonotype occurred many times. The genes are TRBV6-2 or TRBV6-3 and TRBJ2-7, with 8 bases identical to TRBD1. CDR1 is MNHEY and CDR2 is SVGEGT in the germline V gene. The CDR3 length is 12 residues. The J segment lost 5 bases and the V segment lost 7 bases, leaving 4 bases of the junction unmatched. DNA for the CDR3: TGTGCCAGCAATGGACAGGGCCACGAGCAGTACTTC. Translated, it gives CASNGQGHEQYF.

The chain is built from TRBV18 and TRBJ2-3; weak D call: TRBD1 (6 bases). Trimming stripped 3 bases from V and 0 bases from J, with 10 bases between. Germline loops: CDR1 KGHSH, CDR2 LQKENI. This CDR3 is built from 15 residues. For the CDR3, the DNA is TGTGCCAGCTCACCTAACAGGGCTAGCACAGATACGCAGTATTTT. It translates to CASSPNRASTDTQYF.

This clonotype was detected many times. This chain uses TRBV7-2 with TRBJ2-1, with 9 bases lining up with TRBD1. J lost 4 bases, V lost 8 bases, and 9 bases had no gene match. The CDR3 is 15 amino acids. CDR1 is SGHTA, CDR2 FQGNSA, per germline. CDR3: CASAPGTGFYNEQFF. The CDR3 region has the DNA TGTGCCAGCGCCCCCGGGACAGGGTTTTACAATGAGCAGTTCTTC.

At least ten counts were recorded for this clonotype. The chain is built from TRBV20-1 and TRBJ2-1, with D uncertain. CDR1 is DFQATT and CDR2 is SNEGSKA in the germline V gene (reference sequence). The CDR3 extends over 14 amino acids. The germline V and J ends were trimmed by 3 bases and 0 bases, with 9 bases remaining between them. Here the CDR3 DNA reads TGCAGTGCTAGTCTCATTACCTCCTACAATGAGCAGTTCTTC. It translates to CSASLITSYNEQFF.

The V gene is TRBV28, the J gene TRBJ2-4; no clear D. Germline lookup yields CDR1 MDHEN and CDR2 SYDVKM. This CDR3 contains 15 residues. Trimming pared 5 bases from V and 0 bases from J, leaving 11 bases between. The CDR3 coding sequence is TGTGCCAGCAGTGGACCAGGTCTAGCCAAAAACATTCAGTACTTC. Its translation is CASSGPGLAKNIQYF.

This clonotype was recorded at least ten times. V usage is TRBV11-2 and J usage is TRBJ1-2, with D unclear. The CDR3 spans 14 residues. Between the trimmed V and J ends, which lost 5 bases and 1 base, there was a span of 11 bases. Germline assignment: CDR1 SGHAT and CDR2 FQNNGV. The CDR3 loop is CASSAGPLNYGYTF. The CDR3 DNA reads TGTGCCAGCAGCGCCGGACCCCTTAACTATGGCTACACCTTC.

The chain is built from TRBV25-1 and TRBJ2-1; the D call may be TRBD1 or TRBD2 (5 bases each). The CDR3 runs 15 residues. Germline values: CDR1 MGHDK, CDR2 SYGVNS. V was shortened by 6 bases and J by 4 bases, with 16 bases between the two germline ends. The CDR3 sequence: CASRDSGGGYNEQFF. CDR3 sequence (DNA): TGTGCCAGCAGGGACTCCGGTGGGGGTTACAATGAGCAGTTCTTC.

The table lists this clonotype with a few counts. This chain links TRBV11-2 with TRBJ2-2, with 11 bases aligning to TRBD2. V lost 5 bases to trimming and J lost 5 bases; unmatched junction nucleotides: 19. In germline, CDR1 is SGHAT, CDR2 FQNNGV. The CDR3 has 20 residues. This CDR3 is CASSERGAAGLAEKTGELFF. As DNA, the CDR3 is TGTGCCAGCAGCGAACGAGGGGCAGCGGGACTAGCGGAGAAGACCGGGGAGCTGTTTTTT.

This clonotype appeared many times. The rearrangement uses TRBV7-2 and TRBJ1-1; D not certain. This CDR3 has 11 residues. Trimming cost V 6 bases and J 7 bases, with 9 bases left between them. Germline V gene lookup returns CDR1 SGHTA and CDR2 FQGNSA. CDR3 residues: CASRYAVEAFF. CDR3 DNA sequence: TGTGCCAGCAGATATGCGGTTGAAGCTTTCTTT.

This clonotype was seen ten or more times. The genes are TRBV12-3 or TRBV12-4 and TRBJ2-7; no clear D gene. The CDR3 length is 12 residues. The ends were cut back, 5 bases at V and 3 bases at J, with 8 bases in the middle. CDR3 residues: CASSRLDYEQYF. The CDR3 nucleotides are TGTGCCAGCAGTCGCCTCGACTACGAGCAGTACTTC.

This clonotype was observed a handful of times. The CDR3 sequence is CASPRQGNTGELFF. Here the CDR3 DNA reads TGCGCCAGCCCCCGACAGGGGAACACCGGGGAGCTGTTTTTT. The chain has TRBV5-1 and TRBJ2-2; 7 bases match TRBD1. Trimming took 7 bases from V and 1 from J; bases not matched to a gene: 4. This CDR3 has 14 amino acids. Germline V CDR1 and CDR2: SGHRS, YFSETQ.

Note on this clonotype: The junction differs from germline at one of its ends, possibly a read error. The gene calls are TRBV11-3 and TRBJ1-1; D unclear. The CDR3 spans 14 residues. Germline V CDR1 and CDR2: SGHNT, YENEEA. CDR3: CASSFGNGNTKAFF. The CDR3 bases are TGTGCCAGCAGCTTCGGAAACGGAAACACTAAAGCTTTCTTT.

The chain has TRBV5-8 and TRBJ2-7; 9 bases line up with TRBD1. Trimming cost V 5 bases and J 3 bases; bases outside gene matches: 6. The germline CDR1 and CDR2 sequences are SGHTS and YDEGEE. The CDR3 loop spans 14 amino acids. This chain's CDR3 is CASSSGTGLYEQYF. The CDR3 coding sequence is TGTGCCAGCAGTTCCGGGACAGGGCTCTACGAGCAGTACTTC.

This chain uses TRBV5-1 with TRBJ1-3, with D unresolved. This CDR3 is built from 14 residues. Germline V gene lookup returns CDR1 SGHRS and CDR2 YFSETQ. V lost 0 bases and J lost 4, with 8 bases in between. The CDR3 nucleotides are TGCGCCAGCAGCTTGGAGGCACGCGGAAACACCATATATTTT. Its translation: CASSLEARGNTIYF.

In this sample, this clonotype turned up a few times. CDR3 loop: CSVESETQYF. DNA of the CDR3: TGCAGCGTTGAATCGGAGACCCAGTACTTC. V usage is TRBV29-1 and J usage is TRBJ2-5; D not resolved. The CDR3 runs to 10 residues. The V and J ends lost 2 bases and 5 bases respectively, with 3 bases between them. Germline V gives CDR1 SQVTM, CDR2 ANQGSEA. Drawing the rest from reference TRBV29-1 and TRBJ2-5, the complete variable domain is SAVISQKPSRDICQRGTSLTIQCQVDSQVTMMFWYRQQPGQSLTLIATANQGSEATYESGFVIDKFPISRPNLTFSTLTVSNMSPEDSSIYLCSVESETQYFGPGTRLLVL.

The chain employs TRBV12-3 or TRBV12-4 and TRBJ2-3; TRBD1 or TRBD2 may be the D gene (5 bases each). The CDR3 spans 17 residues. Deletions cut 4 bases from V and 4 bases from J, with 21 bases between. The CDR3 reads CASSSNRGPPAADTQYF. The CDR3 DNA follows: TGTGCCAGCAGTTCGAACCGGGGACCCCCAGCCGCAGATACGCAGTATTTT.

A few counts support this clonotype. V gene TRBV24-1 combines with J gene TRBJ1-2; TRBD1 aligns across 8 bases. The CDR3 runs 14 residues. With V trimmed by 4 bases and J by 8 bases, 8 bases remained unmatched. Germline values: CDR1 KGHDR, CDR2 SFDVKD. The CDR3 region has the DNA TGTGCCACCAGTGACTCTGACAGGGGATACGGCTACACCTTC. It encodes CATSDSDRGYGYTF.

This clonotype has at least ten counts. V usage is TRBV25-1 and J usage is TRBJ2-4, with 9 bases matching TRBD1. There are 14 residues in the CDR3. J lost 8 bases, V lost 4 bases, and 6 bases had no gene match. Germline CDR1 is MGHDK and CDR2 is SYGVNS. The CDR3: CASSGNRGQDIQYF. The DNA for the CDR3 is TGTGCCAGCAGTGGTAACAGGGGGCAAGACATTCAGTACTTC.

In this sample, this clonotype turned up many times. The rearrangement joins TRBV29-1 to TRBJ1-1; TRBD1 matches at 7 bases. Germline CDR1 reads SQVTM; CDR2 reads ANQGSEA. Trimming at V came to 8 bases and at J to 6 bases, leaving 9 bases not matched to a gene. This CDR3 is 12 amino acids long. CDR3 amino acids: CSIRQGNSEAFF. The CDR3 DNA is TGCAGCATAAGACAGGGTAATTCTGAAGCTTTCTTT.

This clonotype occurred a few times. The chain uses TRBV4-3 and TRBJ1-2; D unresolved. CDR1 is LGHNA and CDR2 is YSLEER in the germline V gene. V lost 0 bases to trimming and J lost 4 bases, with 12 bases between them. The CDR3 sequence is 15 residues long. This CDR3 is CASSQDSRGGYGYTF. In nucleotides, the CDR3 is TGCGCCAGCAGCCAAGATTCCCGGGGAGGCTATGGCTACACCTTC.